This is a list of T cell receptor beta chains from one sample in a study of response to subunit inactivated influenza vaccine. TCRdb reprocessed the RT-PCR reads via MiXCR and lists one record per CDR3 protein. The table includes roughly 650,000 distinct CDR3 sequences, approximately 15% detected once. The sample was PBMCs from blood, taken around 15 days before vaccination. The origin of the receptors is a man between 50 and 59 years old who received an inactivated influenza vaccine. CDR3s include the opening cysteine and the closing phenylalanine or tryptophan. A D gene is named only where the DNA matches it firmly. The listing skips clone size in some rows; elsewhere it reads once, few, many or a size class.

.,TRBJ2-5,.,TRBV11-3,TGTGCCAGCAGCTTAGGCAGTATAACACAAGAGACCCAGTACTTC,CASSLGSITQETQYF
.,TRBJ2-7,.,TRBV21-1,TGTGCCAGCAGCAAAGTGCCTAGCGGGAGGCCCGGGGGAACCTGGCAGTACTTC,CASSKVPSGRPGGTWQYF
.,TRBJ2-1,.,TRBV11-2,TGTGCCAGCAGCTTAGATTGGAGGGGCCATGAGCAGTTCTTC,CASSLDWRGHEQFF
.,TRBJ2-1,.,TRBV24-1,TGTGCCACCAGTGTAGGGGGATGGGAGCAGTCCTTC,CATSVGGWEQSF
few,TRBJ2-2,.,TRBV6-5,TGTGCCAGCAGTGAGAAGGGCGGGGAGCTGTTTTTT,CASSEKGGELFF
few,TRBJ2-2,.,TRBV7-9,TGTGCCAGCAGCTTAAGGTCCGAGCTCACCGGGGAGCTGTTTTTT,CASSLRSELTGELFF
few,TRBJ2-7,TRBD2,TRBV4-2,TGTGCCAGCAGCCAACCGACTAGCGGGGGGGTGTACGAGCAGTACTTC,CASSQPTSGGVYEQYF
.,TRBJ2-3,.,TRBV10-3,TGTGCCATCAGTGAGGGTGGGGGCGCTGGCACAGATACGCAGTATTTT,CAISEGGGAGTDTQYF
.,TRBJ2-7,.,TRBV5-1,TGCGCCAGCAGCTCCGGGTGGGGAGACAACTACGAGCAGTACTTC,CASSSGWGDNYEQYF
few,TRBJ2-2,.,TRBV30,TGTGCCTGGAGAAAAATATCTAACACCGGGGAGCTGTTTTTT,CAWRKISNTGELFF
.,TRBJ2-4,TRBD1,TRBV7-9,TGTGCCAGCAGCGAGGGACAGGGAAAAAACATTCAGTACTTC,CASSEGQGKNIQYF
few,TRBJ2-2,.,TRBV21-1,TGTGCCAGCAGCATTGGACCGGACAGGGTGGGCACCGGGGAGCTGTTTTTT,CASSIGPDRVGTGELFF
few,TRBJ2-3,.,TRBV19,TGTGCCAGTTCCGGCCCCTTTACATGGGCGAGCACAGATACGCAGTATTTT,CASSGPFTWASTDTQYF
.,TRBJ2-2,TRBD1,TRBV24-1,TGTGCCACCAGTGGTCCCCGGACAGGGGCCACCGGGGAGCTGTTTTTT,CATSGPRTGATGELFF
many,TRBJ2-7,.,TRBV5-1,TGCGCCAGCAGCTTGGTCCGGGGAGAGCAGTACTTC,CASSLVRGEQYF
.,TRBJ2-2,TRBD1,TRBV2,TGTGCCAGCAGTGCTCGACAGGGATTCACCGGGGAGCTGTTTTTT,CASSARQGFTGELFF
few,TRBJ2-5,TRBD2,TRBV7-2,TGTGCCAGCAGCTCCCGGACTAGCGGGGGGTTAGAGACCCAGTACTTC,CASSSRTSGGLETQYF
few,TRBJ2-1,TRBD2,TRBV20-1,TGCAGTGCTAGGGGGCTAGCGGGAGCCAATGAGCAGTTCTTC,CSARGLAGANEQFF
few,TRBJ2-7,.,TRBV10-3,TGTGCCATCAGTGAGAAAACGACAGCGAACTACGAGCAGTACTTC,CAISEKTTANYEQYF
few,TRBJ2-7,TRBD1,TRBV10-3,TGTGCCAGCCGGGGTGACAGGGGTAACGAGCAGTACTTC,CASRGDRGNEQYF
.,TRBJ2-5,TRBD1,TRBV12-3/TRBV12-4,TGTGCCAGCAGCCGGGACAGGGGATTGGAGACCCAGTACTTC,CASSRDRGLETQYF
few,TRBJ1-6,.,TRBV4-3,TGCGCCAGCAGCCCCGAGTTGAGCTCCTATAATTCACCCCTCCACTTT,CASSPELSSYNSPLHF
.,TRBJ2-5,TRBD2,TRBV7-9,TGTGCCAGCAGCTCGACTAGCGGGTTTGAGACCCAGTACTTC,CASSSTSGFETQYF
.,TRBJ1-2,.,TRBV27,TGTGCCAGCAGCGAGGTCCGTGGCTACGGCTACACCTTC,CASSEVRGYGYTF
.,TRBJ2-1,TRBD2,TRBV11-2,TGTGCCAGCAGCTTACTACCCCACGTAGCGGGGGCCCAGTTCTTC,CASSLLPHVAGAQFF
many,TRBJ2-2,TRBD2,TRBV12-3/TRBV12-4,TGTGCCAGCAGCCCTCGGACTAGCTACACCGGGGAGCTGTTTTTT,CASSPRTSYTGELFF
few,TRBJ2-5,TRBD1,TRBV5-5,TGTGCCAGCAGCTTGGGTCCAGGGGGCGCCGGGCAGACCCAGTACTTC,CASSLGPGGAGQTQYF
many,TRBJ2-3,TRBD1,TRBV12-3/TRBV12-4,TGTGCCAGCAGCCTAAGGGTCGGACAGGGGGTCACAGATACGCAGTATTTT,CASSLRVGQGVTDTQYF
few,TRBJ1-4,.,TRBV6-1,TGTGCCAGCAGCGAACAGGGATATGAAAAACTGTTTTTT,CASSEQGYEKLFF
.,TRBJ2-7,.,TRBV7-9,TGTGCCAGCAGAGGATGGGGGACCTACGAGCAGTACTTC,CASRGWGTYEQYF
many,TRBJ2-1,.,TRBV11-3,TGTGCCAGCAGCGCAAGCGCGGGTTACAATGAGCAGTTCTTC,CASSASAGYNEQFF
.,TRBJ2-1,TRBD2,TRBV4-2,TGTGCCAGCAGCCAAGAGAGCGGGAGGTACAATGAGCAGTTCTTC,CASSQESGRYNEQFF
.,TRBJ2-1,.,TRBV5-1,TGCGCCAGCAGCACGGATCCTCAAAAGTACAATGAGCAGTTCTTC,CASSTDPQKYNEQFF
.,TRBJ2-2,TRBD2,TRBV18,TGTGCCAGCTCAAAGCGGGAGAACACCGGGGAGCTGTTTTTT,CASSKRENTGELFF
.,TRBJ2-7,.,TRBV5-1,TGCGCCAGCAGCACCGACAGGGAGGGGGGCGAGCAGTACTTC,CASSTDREGGEQYF
few,TRBJ2-5,TRBD2,TRBV5-1,TGCGCCAGCACAAGCGGGGGGGCCGAAGAGACCCAGTACTTC,CASTSGGAEETQYF
few,TRBJ1-5,.,TRBV20-1,TGCAGTGCTAGAGATGCCGTAGACAATCAGCCCCAGCATTTT,CSARDAVDNQPQHF
few,TRBJ2-2,.,TRBV5-6,TGTGCCAGCAGCTTACCCGGGGACCGGAGCGGGGAGCTGTTTTTT,CASSLPGDRSGELFF
.,TRBJ1-3,.,TRBV7-9,TGTGCCAGCAGCGTAGAACGCTTTTTTGGAAACACCATATATTTT,CASSVERFFGNTIYF
many,TRBJ1-2,.,TRBV5-1,TGCGCCAGCAGCTTGGGTTCGGGCTATGGCTACACCTTC,CASSLGSGYGYTF
.,TRBJ2-7,.,TRBV5-1,TGCGCCAGCAGCTTGGATTATCCAGACTACGAGCAGTACTTC,CASSLDYPDYEQYF
.,TRBJ2-5,.,TRBV6-2/TRBV6-3,TGTGCCAGCAGTTACCGTGTGTCGGGAGCCGTCCAAGAGACCCAGTACTTC,CASSYRVSGAVQETQYF
many,TRBJ1-6,.,TRBV4-3,TGCGCCAGCAGCCAAGGGTGGACAGCCCGCAGTTCCTATAATTCACCCCTCCACTTT,CASSQGWTARSSYNSPLHF
many,TRBJ1-5,.,TRBV28,TGTGCCAGCGAAGGGGATAGCAATCAGCCCCAGCATTTT,CASEGDSNQPQHF
few,TRBJ2-7,TRBD2,TRBV10-3,TGTGCCATCAGTGAGTCCTCTCGCGGGGGTTACTACGAGCAGTACTTC,CAISESSRGGYYEQYF
few,TRBJ2-3,TRBD1,TRBV9,TGTGCCAGCAGCGCGCACACCGGGACAGGAGGAGATACGCAGTATTTT,CASSAHTGTGGDTQYF
many,TRBJ2-1,TRBD2,TRBV12-3/TRBV12-4,TGTGCCAGCACTCCCTCGTGGCTAGCGGGAGTGGGTGAGCAGTTCTTC,CASTPSWLAGVGEQFF
.,TRBJ2-3,.,TRBV20-1,TGCAGTGCGGGGAGGGACAGGACGCACGCGACAGATACGCAGTATTTT,CSAGRDRTHATDTQYF
few,TRBJ2-7,.,TRBV6-2/TRBV6-3,TGTGCCAGCAGTTACTCGTTTCAGGGCTACGAGCAGTACTTC,CASSYSFQGYEQYF
many,TRBJ2-2,TRBD1,TRBV12-3/TRBV12-4,TGTGCCAGCAGTTTCCCTCTGACAGGGGGAACCGGGGAGCTGTTTTTT,CASSFPLTGGTGELFF
.,TRBJ2-5,TRBD1,TRBV12-3/TRBV12-4,TGTGCCAGCAGTTTGGATGGACAGGGGGCAACAGAGACCCAGTACTTC,CASSLDGQGATETQYF
many,TRBJ2-4,TRBD1,TRBV10-2,TGCGCCAGCAGTCAGACAGGGGCGGTAAACATTCAGTACTTC,CASSQTGAVNIQYF
few,TRBJ2-7,.,TRBV20-1,TGCAGTGCTAAGGAGTTCTCCTACGAGCAGTACTTC,CSAKEFSYEQYF
many,TRBJ2-3,.,TRBV2,TGTGCCAGCAGTGAGGGGCTAGCTTCAGATACGCAGTATTTT,CASSEGLASDTQYF
many,TRBJ2-1,.,TRBV12-3/TRBV12-4,TGTGCCAGCAGTTTAATCTTGGGTTACAATGAGCAGTTCTTC,CASSLILGYNEQFF
few,TRBJ2-2,.,TRBV11-3,TGTGCCAGCAGTCCGCAGGGGGGAGTAGCCGGGGAGCTGTTTTTT,CASSPQGGVAGELFF
few,TRBJ2-1,TRBD2,TRBV6-2/TRBV6-3,TGTGCCACCGGGACTAGCGGGAGATTCACCCATGAGCAGTTCTTC,CATGTSGRFTHEQFF
few,TRBJ2-5,TRBD2,TRBV5-1,TGCGCCAGCAGCTTGGGACTAGCGGGGGCCAGGGAGACCCAGTACTTC,CASSLGLAGARETQYF
.,TRBJ2-2,.,TRBV5-1,TGCGCCAGAAGCTTGTCTGGGGTTGGAACCGGGGAGCTGTTTTTT,CARSLSGVGTGELFF